This paragraph covers one TCR beta chain sequence. The antigen it binds to is not known. No base quality information exists; no much larger clone differs at one position. Germline trimming amounts to 5 bases on V and 4 bases on J, with 7 as the count of junction bases outside the gene matches. From the germline V gene, CDR1 is MNHNS and CDR2 is SASEGT. The CDR3 starts with the cysteine, ends with the phenylalanine, and has 15 residues. Here the CDR3 DNA is all that survives: 45 bases in frame from base 1. The record originates from a study of PD-L1 blockade in urothelial cancer (dated by TCRdb to about 2017). In terms of the full investigation: Every patient began therapy in the mid-2010s and was given atezolizumab 1,200 mg intravenously every 3 weeks. About nine tenths of the roughly 29 patients were identified as males with urothelial cancer of bladder origin, and a prior smoking history was reported by 18 of 29 patients. An ECOG performance status of 0 or 1 was recorded for the patients, and 0 to 3 prior chemotherapy regimens had been received by the patients. Blood samples were analyzed at 3 weeks after treatment start (second dose) and at 6 weeks after treatment start. Blood samples gave median yields of about 150,000 T cells and 80,000 to 90,000 unique TCRs, along with a median clonality of approximately 0.08. The study, an exploratory multi-omic analysis, examined somatic, immune and clinical correlates of response to PD-L1 blockade with atezolizumab in urothelial cancer. Pretreatment tumor samples and matched peripheral blood, collected serially before and after atezolizumab treatment, underwent TCR sequencing. Durable clinical benefit meant progression-free survival longer than 6 months, and TCR features were also tested against progression-free and overall survival. In the same patients, whole exome sequencing and RNA sequencing of pretreatment tumors were performed in addition to TCR sequencing. About 10 patients achieved durable clinical benefit and 20 did not. Pretreatment blood TCR-seq was available for about 27 patients, at least one posttreatment blood collection was obtained for about 25 patients, and tumor TCR-seq was available for about 25 patients. Broader findings and caveats from the paper: Among patients with durable benefit, tumor-associated TCR clones showed greater expansion in peripheral blood 3 weeks after treatment started (n ≈ 24, p = 0.022). A pretreatment peripheral blood TCR clonality below the median was linked to improved progression-free and overall survival. Because of the small sample size (n ≈ 30) and the many exploratory analyses performed, the results are intended to be regarded as hypothesis-generating.

This sample's time point label indicates: pretreatment peripheral blood. A cohort of 25 to 35 patients with locally advanced or metastatic urothelial carcinoma, treated at Memorial Sloan Kettering on a trial protocol, was included. Peripheral blood mononuclear cells were collected pretreatment and during treatment, at between 1 and 8 total time points per patient. The Qiagen DNeasy Blood extraction kit was used to purify genomic DNA from total PBMCs and tumor samples. Collected pretreatment and during treatment, PBMCs were isolated and stored as previously described. Synthetic TCR analog templates were spiked into each PCR to estimate absolute template abundance from read counts. Using the immunoSEQ assay, TCRbeta CDR3 regions were amplified from genomic DNA with bias-controlled V and J gene primers. Rearranged TCRbeta segments were sequenced at approximately 20X coverage. The paper's processing steps were these. Sequencing errors were corrected by clustering and CDR3s were annotated against IMGT to assign V, D and J genes. Only productive TCRbeta rearrangements were used in downstream analyses, excluding out-of-frame or stop-codon sequences. Clonality was calculated as one minus the Shannon entropy normalized by the log of the number of unique productive sequences. Fisher's exact test with Benjamini-Hochberg correction, using a cutoff of adjusted p below 0.01, was how clones that differed between time points or between blood and tumor were identified. TCRdb retrieved this table from immuneACCESS and kept in-frame rearrangements only. Not all clones are present; in checked studies, unresolved V genes account for under half, and no reason is known for the remainder. The DNA gave D and trimming, while V, J and clone size come from that table. The sample table shows 50,000 or so clones, and about 75% are seen once. The ten largest clones capture 3.5% to 4.5% of the sample.

Here the sequenced sample was PBMCs, taken around atezolizumab (anti-PD-L1) treatment. The chain links TRBV6-1 with TRBJ1-2, and TRBD1 aligns with 10 junction nucleotides. The receptor comes from a man in his sixties or seventies with urothelial cancer. The CDR3 loop reads CASSMDRGSGYGYTF. The sequenced DNA: TGTGCCAGCAGTATGGACAGGGGGTCTGGCTATGGCTACACCTTC.